The clone carrying this T cell receptor (beta chain) was recorded once. The target antigen is unknown. The use of genomic DNA as template underpinned the TCR beta VDJ and CDR3 profiling. One entry per CDR3 protein, called by TCRdb with MiXCR from the reads. The repertoire has approximately 170,000 distinct CDR3 sequences, approximately 50% of them found once; the top ten carry approximately 15%. CDR3 length: 15 residues. Germline V CDR1 and CDR2: LNHNV, YYDKDF (reference sequence). V lost 6 bases to trimming and J lost 2 bases, with 15 bases between them. The data are from a study of CD8+CD57+ T cells in acquired aplastic anemia. Study overall: Sorted CD4+ plus CD8+ cells gave DNA averaging around 3.2 ug.

Whole-study findings and limits: Statistical testing detected no significant gap in CD8+ Simpson's diversity between patients and controls. The study identified more than 25 CD8+ CDR3 sequences shared by patients and controls.

This receptor was identified in a human donor in good health, serving as a control. The chain uses TRBV15 and TRBJ2-3, with a possible D match to TRBD2 (5 bases). The sequenced sample consisted of sorted CD4+, CD8+, or CD8+CD57+ T cells (not recorded which) from PBMCs. This CDR3 reads CATSRRRMPTDTQYF. DNA of the CDR3: TGTGCCACCAGTCGGAGGCGGATGCCCACAGATACGCAGTATTTT. Filled out from reference TRBV15 and TRBJ2-3, the complete variable domain reads DAMVIQNPRYQVTQFGKPVTLSCSQTLNHNVMYWYQQKSSQAPKLLFHYYDKDFNNEADTPDNFQSRRPNTSFCFLDIRSPGLGDTAMYLCATSRRRMPTDTQYFGPGTRLTVL.